The sequence of this T cell receptor beta chain was determined in a study of CD8 T cells in ankylosing spondylitis. CDR3 size: 14 residues. Germline assignment: CDR1 DFQATT and CDR2 SNEGSKA (reference sequence). Trimming at V came to 4 bases and at J to 7 bases, leaving 10 bases not matched to a gene. There are many counts of this clonotype. Generation of TCR beta libraries employed quantitative 5'-RACE incorporating molecular barcodes. TCRdb recomputed calls from the 5' RACE reads with MiXCR, one row per CDR3 protein. The repertoire holds 200,000 to 300,000 distinct CDR3 sequences, with about 10% as singletons.

This clonotype was sampled from a male donor with ankylosing spondylitis or in good health (not recorded which). The chain links TRBV20-1 to TRBJ2-1; 7 bases agree with TRBD1. Specimen: blood, either unsorted or a sorted T cell fraction (not recorded which). As DNA, the CDR3 is TGCAGTGCTAACGACAGGGTAGTAAGGAATGAGCAGTTCTTC. Translated: CSANDRVVRNEQFF.